The 25 T cell receptor beta chains listed next were all sequenced from one sample in a study of cytomegalovirus exposure and HLA in healthy donors. PCR was performed using 60 Vbeta and 13 Jbeta primers. Using immunoSEQ multiplex PCR, the repertoire was profiled, and TCRdb retains in-frame clones only, with some absent. The table includes approximately 160,000 clones, 77% detected once. Material: PBMCs. The receptor set was obtained from a middle-aged woman in good health and CMV-seropositive.

The CDR3 loop reads CASTTLGRETQYF. The CDR3 DNA reads as TGTGCCAGCACCACCCTGGGGAGAGAGACCCAGTACTTC. The genes are TRBV11-2 and TRBJ2-5; tentative D call: TRBD2 (5 bases). CDR3 size: 13 residues. The ends were cut back, 7 bases at V and 4 bases at J, with 13 bases in the middle. The germline gives CDR1 SGHAT, CDR2 FQNNGV. The entire variable domain, with the rest obtained from reference TRBV11-2 and TRBJ2-5, is as follows: EAGVAQSPRYKIIEKRQSVAFWCNPISGHATLYWYQQILGQGPKLLIQFQNNGVVDDSQLPKDRFSAERLKGVDSTLKIQPAKLEDSAVYLCASTTLGRETQYFGPGTRLLVL.

About this clone: The junction departs from the called germline gene at one end, perhaps through a read error. This chain links TRBV7-2 with TRBJ2-5, with TRBD2 as a possible D gene (6 bases). Germline-derived CDR1 and CDR2 are SGHTA and FQGNSA. This CDR3 spans 13 amino acids. The CDR3 is CASSSGTQGTQYF. CDR3 in DNA: TGTGCCAGCAGCTCCGGGACTCAAGGGACCCAGTACTTC.

The V and J genes are TRBV5-6 and TRBJ1-3, with D possibly matching TRBD1 (5 bases). Between the trimmed V and J ends, which lost 6 bases and 4 bases, there was a span of 23 bases. CDR1 is SGHDT and CDR2 is YYEEEE in the germline V gene. CDR3 size: 17 residues. The CDR3 bases are TGTGCCAGCACCTATTGGGGCCGGGTAGTGGAAGGAAACACCATATATTTT. Translating it yields CASTYWGRVVEGNTIYF.

This clone was seen only once. This sequence joins TRBV30 and TRBJ1-2; no firm D call. The length of the CDR3 is 14 residues. Trimming stripped 0 bases from V and 4 bases from J, with 12 bases between. In germline, CDR1 is GTSNPN, CDR2 SVGIG (reference sequence). The CDR3: CAWSVRGLTYGYTF. In DNA form, the CDR3 reads TGTGCCTGGAGTGTACGAGGGCTTACCTATGGCTACACCTTC.

The chain joins TRBV18 to TRBJ2-7, with D tentatively TRBD2 (6 bases). Trimming took 3 bases from V and 1 from J, leaving 10 bases between them. Germline V gene data show CDR1 as KGHSH and CDR2 as LQKENI. CDR3 size: 14 residues. The CDR3 protein is CASSPAGLSYEQYF. The CDR3 coding sequence is TGTGCCAGCTCACCGGCGGGACTTTCCTACGAGCAGTACTTC.

This clone has a handful of counts. V usage is TRBV14 and J usage is TRBJ2-7; 10 bases are shared with TRBD2. Per germline, CDR1 SGHDN and CDR2 FVKESK. The junction had 8 bases not matched to a gene; V was cut back by 4 bases and J by 2 bases. The CDR3 covers 16 residues. DNA for the CDR3: TGTGCCAGCAGCCGGGGAGCGGGAGGGTTCCCCTACGAGCAGTACTTC. It is translated as CASSRGAGGFPYEQYF.

The chain couples TRBV7-9 to TRBJ2-5, with 7 bases matching TRBD1. CDR1 is SEHNR, CDR2 FQNEAQ, per germline (reference sequence). The CDR3 has 16 residues. The trim removed 1 base at V and 4 bases at J, leaving 9 bases unmatched. DNA of the CDR3: TGTGCCAGCAGCTTAGGGACAGGCGAGGTTTTAGAGACCCAGTACTTC. It yields the protein CASSLGTGEVLETQYF.

In the case of this clone: This is likely a read error, given that the CDR3 carries no conserved phenylalanine or tryptophan at its end. The DNA is left out, because the CDR3 cannot be placed on it with certainty; the CDR3 is given as TCRdb lists it. The chain employs TRBV28 and TRBJ2-7; the D segment call TRBD1 is taken from the table without a DNA check. Counting both end residues, the CDR3 totals 9 amino acids. Germline V gene lookup returns CDR1 MDHEN and CDR2 SYDVKM. CDR3: CASSLCQQP.

Worth noting for this clone: The germline gene is not matched at one end of the junction; a read error may be the cause. The chain employs TRBV5-1 and TRBJ2-7, with TRBD2 as a possible D gene (6 bases). Germline V CDR1 and CDR2: SGHRS, YFSETQ. The CDR3 sequence is 14 residues long. Here the CDR3 DNA reads TGCGCCAGCACCTCGGGTGCGGGGTATTACGAGCAGCACTTC. Protein: CASTSGAGYYEQHF. The entire variable domain, with the rest obtained from reference TRBV5-1 and TRBJ2-7, is as follows: KAGVTQTPRYLIKTRGQQVTLSCSPISGHRSVSWYQQTPGQGLQFLFEYFSETQRNKGNFPGRFSGRQFSNSRSEMNVSTLELGDSALYLCASTSGAGYYEQHFGPGTRLTVT.

This clone was observed once. This sequence joins TRBV28 and TRBJ2-7; possible D gene TRBD2, 6 bases. The V end lost 5 bases, the J end lost 5 bases, and 22 bases lay between the germline ends. The CDR3 length is 16 residues. Germline lookup yields CDR1 MDHEN and CDR2 SYDVKM. CDR3 sequence reads: CASSPTGSAVGHEQYF. The CDR3, as DNA: TGTGCCAGCAGTCCGACCGGGAGCGCCGTGGGGCACGAGCAGTACTTC.

The chain links TRBV18 to TRBJ2-1, with TRBD1 matching over 9 bases. The germline CDR1 and CDR2 sequences are KGHSH and LQKENI. The CDR3 runs to 13 residues. Unmatched junction bases numbered 7, after V lost 8 bases and J lost 8 bases. CDR3 sequence (DNA): TGTGCCAGCCTGGGACAGGGTGTTGATGAGCAGTTCTTC. Its protein product is CASLGQGVDEQFF.

This clone has a handful of counts. This sequence joins TRBV7-2 and TRBJ2-5; TRBD2 is a possible D gene (5 bases). Germline V gene lookup returns CDR1 SGHTA and CDR2 FQGNSA. Trimming removed 1 base at V and 7 bases at J, with 7 bases between. This CDR3 is 12 amino acids long. CDR3: CASSLDRGTQYF. CDR3 coding DNA: TGTGCCAGCAGCTTAGACCGGGGGACCCAGTACTTC.

This clone has just a few counts. The V gene is TRBV4-2, the J gene TRBJ2-2; 12 nucleotides align to TRBD2. This CDR3 spans 20 amino acids. With V trimmed by 0 bases and J by 2 bases, 10 bases remained unmatched. Germline-derived CDR1 and CDR2 are LGHNA and YNFKEQ. The CDR3: CASSQEGSSGRASNTGELFF. Written as DNA, the CDR3 is TGTGCCAGCAGCCAAGAAGGGTCTAGCGGGAGGGCCTCAAACACCGGGGAGCTGTTTTTT.

This chain connects TRBV7-6 to TRBJ2-7; D unresolved. The CDR3 is 14 residues long. Trimming left V 0 bases short and J 5 bases short, with 11 bases between. Germline loops: CDR1 SGHVS, CDR2 FNYEAQ. The CDR3 nucleotides are TGTGCCAGCAGCTTAGCCCCAACTTCGCACGAGCAGTACTTC. Amino acid sequence: CASSLAPTSHEQYF.

This clone was seen only once. This chain's CDR3 is CASSGGQLRTEAFF. The CDR3 bases are TGTGCCAGCAGCGGCGGACAGTTGAGGACTGAAGCTTTCTTT. The chain recombines TRBV7-2 with TRBJ1-1; weak D call: TRBD1 (6 bases). The V and J ends lost 5 bases and 5 bases respectively, with 15 bases between them. Germline-derived CDR1 and CDR2 are SGHTA and FQGNSA. The CDR3 length is 14 residues.

The rearrangement uses TRBV11-1 and TRBJ2-7, with D tentatively TRBD2 (5 bases). V was cut by 1 base and J by 5 bases, with 18 bases left in between. Germline V gives CDR1 SGHAT, CDR2 FQDESV (reference sequence). CDR3 size: 16 residues. CDR3 protein: CASSLEWRLGRNEQYF. CDR3 in DNA: TGTGCCAGCAGCTTAGAATGGAGGCTTGGTAGGAACGAGCAGTACTTC.

The chain combines TRBV7-8 with TRBJ2-3; D unresolved. The germline V gene has CDR1 SGHVS and CDR2 FQNEAQ. This CDR3 has 12 residues. V was trimmed by 5 bases and J by 0 bases, leaving 3 bases between them. This CDR3 is CASSLSTDTQYF. The DNA for the CDR3 is TGTGCCAGCAGCCTAAGCACAGATACGCAGTATTTT.

This clone was seen a handful of times. V and J are TRBV30 and TRBJ1-3; D unclear. Germline CDR1 is GTSNPN and CDR2 is SVGIG (reference sequence). Trimming shortened V by 5 bases and J by 2 bases, and 7 bases separated the two germline ends. The CDR3 spans 12 residues. The CDR3 nucleotides are TGTGCCTGGGGGCTTGCTGGAAACACCATATATTTT. This encodes CAWGLAGNTIYF.

The chain combines TRBV10-3 with TRBJ1-6; D unresolved. Germline V CDR1 and CDR2: ENHRY, SYGVKD. The CDR3 covers 14 residues. V shed 3 bases and J shed 0 bases, with 3 bases lying between them. The CDR3 bases are TGTGCCATCAGTGACAACTCCTATAATTCACCCCTCCACTTT. Translation: CAISDNSYNSPLHF.

This clone came up a few times. The chain links TRBV18 to TRBJ1-5, with unresolved D. The CDR3 spans 17 residues. Germline V gene sequence: CDR1 KGHSH, CDR2 LQKENI. V lost 2 bases and J lost 1, with 15 bases in between. CDR3 bases: TGTGCCAGCTCACCAGTAAGCCCAGGAGGGAGCAATCAGCCCCAGCATTTT. Amino acid sequence: CASSPVSPGGSNQPQHF. The full variable domain, rest sourced from reference TRBV18 and TRBJ1-5, is NAGVMQNPRHLVRRRGQEARLRCSPMKGHSHVYWYRQLPEEGLKFMVYLQKENIIDESGMPKERFSAEFPKEGPSILRIQQVVRGDSAAYFCASSPVSPGGSNQPQHFGDGTRLSIL.

The chain couples TRBV20-1 to TRBJ1-1; D is undetermined. V was cut by 6 bases and J by 0 bases, with 5 bases left in between. Germline CDR1 DFQATT, CDR2 SNEGSKA (reference sequence). The CDR3 sequence is 11 residues long. CDR3 amino acids: CSALVNTEAFF. The DNA of the CDR3 is TGCAGTGCATTAGTGAACACTGAAGCTTTCTTT.

The chain couples TRBV7-2 to TRBJ2-2, with 10 bases identical to TRBD1. After removal of 5 bases from V and 4 bases from J, the junction contained 4 bases not matched to a gene. The CDR3 sequence is 15 residues long. The germline CDR1 and CDR2 sequences are SGHTA and FQGNSA. The chain's CDR3 is CASSIRTGGTGELFF. The DNA for the CDR3 is TGTGCCAGCAGCATAAGGACAGGGGGCACCGGGGAGCTGTTTTTT.

The chain carries TRBV6-5 and TRBJ2-7, with a possible D match to TRBD2 (6 bases). The length of the CDR3 is 15 residues. Germline V gives CDR1 MNHEY, CDR2 SVGAGI. V was shortened by 6 bases and J by 1 base, with 16 bases between the two germline ends. The CDR3 is CASSLEVGGSYEQYF. The CDR3 DNA is TGTGCCAGCAGCCTTGAAGTCGGGGGTTCCTACGAGCAGTACTTC.

This chain uses TRBV9 with TRBJ1-2; D is possibly TRBD1 (5 bases). From germline, CDR1 is SGDLS and CDR2 YYNGEE. The length of the CDR3 is 18 residues. V was shortened by 0 bases and J by 3 bases, with 21 bases between the two germline ends. The CDR3 loop is CASSVDQGEYLMDYGYTF. For the CDR3, the DNA is TGTGCCAGCAGCGTAGACCAGGGCGAGTATTTGATGGACTATGGCTACACCTTC. Complete variable domain (other parts from reference TRBV9 and TRBJ1-2): DSGVTQTPKHLITATGQRVTLRCSPRSGDLSVYWYQQSLDQGLQFLIQYYNGEERAKGNILERFSAQQFPDLHSELNLSSLELGDSALYFCASSVDQGEYLMDYGYTFGSGTRLTVV.

The rearrangement joins TRBV6-1 to TRBJ2-5; 9 positions match TRBD1. Germline CDR1 reads MNHNS; CDR2 reads SASEGT. V shed 6 bases, J shed 5 bases, and the junction held 4 bases outside the gene matches. The CDR3 length is 13 residues. CDR3 nucleotides: TGTGCCAGCAGGGGACAGGGTCTCGAGACCCAGTACTTC. It codes for CASRGQGLETQYF.